In its sample, the clone carrying this TCR beta chain was seen many times. Its matching antigen is unknown. The entry originates in a study of T cells in Graves' hyperthyroidism and ophthalmopathy. Overall study findings and caveats: A 13 V-J model separated ophthalmopathy from stable hyperthyroidism.

The investigators amplified TCR beta CDR3 regions from RNA transcripts. Primed by the HTBI set, a first-round RT-PCR was run on the TCR CDR3. Each CDR3 protein is one row after TCRdb ran MiXCR on the multiplex PCR reads. The sample carries some 690,000 distinct CDR3 sequences, 17% recorded once. Looked up from germline, CDR1 is SEHNR and CDR2 is FQNEAQ (reference sequence). V was clipped by 1 base and J by 3 bases, with 7 bases between them. The CDR3 contains 15 residues. Exclusion criteria comprised uncontrolled infection, other autoimmune disease, pregnancy or lactation. The material sequenced was blood. This clonotype was obtained from a man over 45 with Graves' hyperthyroidism. The gene calls are TRBV7-9 and TRBJ2-6; D gene uncertain. CDR3 bases: TGTGCCAGCAGCTTAGAGGGAAGTGGGGCCAACGTCCTGACTTTC. Translating it yields CASSLEGSGANVLTF.